The 30 T cell receptor beta chains given below trace back to one sample, sequenced in a study of OX40 agonist ivuxolimab in advanced cancers. Sequenced by immunoSEQ multiplex PCR; TCRdb stores in-frame clones only, minus some. In the table there are about 89,000 clones, approximately 91% of which are singletons. The sample consisted of CD4+ or CD8+ T cells sorted from blood, taken in a trial of the OX40 agonist ivuxolimab. The source of these receptors is an adult with an advanced solid tumor such as melanoma, head and neck, liver or kidney cancer.

DNA for the CDR3: TGTGCCAGCAGCCAAAGCGGGGGGGCGGCCTACTACGAGCAGTACTTC. Translating it yields CASSQSGGAAYYEQYF. The gene calls are TRBV9 and TRBJ2-7, with TRBD2 matching over 10 bases. Trimming at V came to 4 bases and at J to 3 bases, leaving 10 bases not matched to a gene. The length of the CDR3 is 16 residues. Germline V CDR1 and CDR2: SGDLS, YYNGEE.

The rearrangement links TRBV19 to TRBJ1-2; 7 nucleotides align to TRBD1. CDR1 and CDR2 from the germline V gene are LNHDA and SQIVND (reference sequence). The CDR3 sequence is 15 residues long. Trimming took 4 bases from V and 0 from J; bases not matched to a gene: 5. CDR3: CASSKTGTANYGYTF. In DNA, the CDR3 is TGTGCCAGTAGTAAAACCGGGACAGCTAACTATGGCTACACCTTC.

The V call is TRBV28, the J call TRBJ2-3; 8 positions agree with TRBD2. The CDR3 is made up of 15 amino acids. The V gene end was trimmed by 5 bases and the J gene end by 3 bases; junction bases not matched to a gene: 7. Germline loops: CDR1 MDHEN, CDR2 SYDVKM. CDR3 sequence reads: CASSGGGRRTDTQYF. For the CDR3, the DNA is TGTGCCAGCAGTGGAGGCGGGAGGCGGACAGATACGCAGTATTTT.

The chain joins TRBV15 to TRBJ2-7; D assignment may be TRBD1 or TRBD2 (5 bases each). The CDR3 totals 14 residues. Looked up from germline, CDR1 is LNHNV and CDR2 is YYDKDF (reference sequence). V dropped 3 bases and J dropped 0 bases, with 9 bases sitting between them. CDR3 bases: TGTGCCACCAGCAGGGGGACCGACTCCTACGAGCAGTACTTC. This sequence encodes CATSRGTDSYEQYF.

This sequence joins TRBV18 and TRBJ1-4, with 8 bases lining up with TRBD1. The germline V gene encodes CDR1 KGHSH and CDR2 LQKENI. The CDR3 has 16 residues. Germline trimming cut 2 bases from V and 2 bases from J; bases unmatched to any gene: 4. As DNA, the CDR3 is TGTGCCAGCTCACCAAGGCAGGGGGCGACTAATGAAAAACTGTTTTTT. Translated, it gives CASSPRQGATNEKLFF.

This clone was recorded only once. This chain joins TRBV9 and TRBJ1-6, with D possibly matching TRBD1 (5 bases). The germline V gene has CDR1 SGDLS and CDR2 YYNGEE. Trimming removed 0 bases at V and 7 bases at J, with 8 bases between. The CDR3 has 14 residues. CDR3 protein: CASSVGGVNSPLHF. In DNA form, the CDR3 reads TGTGCCAGCAGCGTAGGAGGGGTGAATTCACCCCTCCACTTT.

The chain couples TRBV16 to TRBJ2-5, with 11 bases aligning to TRBD2. The trim removed 3 bases at V and 1 base at J, leaving 4 bases unmatched. Per germline, CDR1 KGHSY and CDR2 FQNENV. The CDR3 covers 16 residues. The CDR3 DNA sequence: TGTGCCAGCAGCCAGGGACTAGCGGACTTCCAAGAGACCCAGTACTTC. It specifies CASSQGLADFQETQYF.

The CDR3, as DNA: TGCGCCAGCAGCTCCCAGGGGTACGACGAGCAGTACTTC. It yields the protein CASSSQGYDEQYF. The chain uses TRBV5-1 and TRBJ2-7, with D possibly TRBD1 on 6 matching bases. Trimming cost V 3 bases and J 5 bases, with 12 bases left between them. The length of the CDR3 is 13 residues. Germline CDR1 and CDR2: SGHRS and YFSETQ.

The V and J genes are TRBV4-2 and TRBJ1-1; D gene ambiguous. The length of the CDR3 is 15 residues. Trimming pared 1 base from V and 1 base from J, leaving 10 bases between. Germline V gene sequence: CDR1 LGHNA, CDR2 YNFKEQ. The CDR3 spells CASSQGVGTNTEAFF. CDR3 in DNA: TGTGCCAGCAGCCAAGGGGTCGGCACGAACACTGAAGCTTTCTTT.

The chain employs TRBV10-3 and TRBJ2-4; TRBD2 aligns across 13 bases. Per germline, CDR1 ENHRY and CDR2 SYGVKD. V gave up 5 bases and J gave up 5 bases; unmatched junction bases: 3. CDR3 size: 15 residues. CDR3 residues: CAISFTSGGENIQYF. As DNA, the CDR3 is TGTGCCATCAGTTTTACTAGCGGGGGGGAAAACATTCAGTACTTC.

This chain links TRBV7-8 with TRBJ2-7; 7 positions match TRBD1. The CDR3 runs 15 residues. J was trimmed by 4 bases and V by 1 base; bases with no gene match: 7. Germline V gene sequence: CDR1 SGHVS, CDR2 FQNEAQ. The CDR3: CASSLDRGHSYEQYF. The CDR3 DNA reads as TGTGCCAGCAGCTTAGACAGGGGACACTCGTACGAGCAGTACTTC.

This clone was counted between two and nine times. The chain links TRBV2 to TRBJ1-5; 11 bases match TRBD1. V shed 11 bases and J 3 bases; nucleotides not matched to a gene: 3. There are 13 residues in the CDR3. CDR1 SNHLY and CDR2 FYNNEI come from the germline V gene. The CDR3 coding sequence is TGTGCCGGACAGGGGGCTTTCAATCAGCCCCAGCATTTT. Protein sequence: CAGQGAFNQPQHF.

V and J are TRBV30 and TRBJ1-2; no definite D call. In germline, CDR1 is GTSNPN, CDR2 SVGIG (reference sequence). This CDR3 is built from 13 residues. Trimming left V 3 bases short and J 3 bases short, with 11 bases between. The CDR3 coding sequence is TGTGCCTGGAGCCTGTTTGCGGACTATGGCTACACCTTC. Protein: CAWSLFADYGYTF.

V usage is TRBV7-2 and J usage is TRBJ1-6, with D unresolved. The CDR3 sequence is 15 residues long. V lost 2 bases and J 5 bases, leaving 10 bases between the germline ends. The germline CDR1 and CDR2 sequences are SGHTA and FQGNSA. The CDR3 nucleotides are TGTGCCAGCAGCTTACTCCAGACTGATAATTCACCCCTCCACTTT. Its protein is CASSLLQTDNSPLHF.

V usage is TRBV7-9 and J usage is TRBJ1-1, with D hard to call. V was clipped by 1 base and J by 6 bases, with 12 bases between them. CDR1 and CDR2 from the germline V gene are SEHNR and FQNEAQ (reference sequence). The CDR3 is 14 amino acids. The CDR3 protein is CASSLVGGVAEAFF. In DNA, the CDR3 is TGTGCCAGCAGCTTAGTAGGCGGAGTCGCTGAAGCTTTCTTT. The full variable domain, completed using reference TRBV7-9 and TRBJ1-1, is DTGVSQNPRHKITKRGQNVTFRCDPISEHNRLYWYRQTLGQGPEFLTYFQNEAQLEKSRLLSDRFSAERPKGSFSTLEIQRTEQGDSAMYLCASSLVGGVAEAFFGQGTRLTVV.

The rearrangement links TRBV29-1 to TRBJ2-1; D perhaps matches TRBD1 (5 bases). The CDR3 contains 14 residues. Trimming shortened V by 3 bases and J by 4 bases, and 13 bases separated the two germline ends. CDR1 SQVTM and CDR2 ANQGSEA come from the germline V gene. The DNA of the CDR3 is TGCAGCGTTGATCCGGTAGACAGATACAATGAGCAGTTCTTC. Its translation is CSVDPVDRYNEQFF.

J is TRBJ2-1 and V is TRBV7-2; 7 positions agree with TRBD1. Germline assignment: CDR1 SGHTA and CDR2 FQGNSA. Trimming took 5 bases from V and 8 from J; bases not matched to a gene: 12. The CDR3 has 15 residues. The DNA of the CDR3 is TGTGCCAGCAGCCTAGGGACAGCTGATTTATATGAGCAGTTCTTC. Amino acids: CASSLGTADLYEQFF.

This clone appeared a single time. This chain links TRBV15 with TRBJ1-2; unclear D gene. The V end was cut by 1 base, the J end by 8 bases, with 14 bases between. This CDR3 has 14 amino acids. In germline, CDR1 is LNHNV, CDR2 YYDKDF (reference sequence). This CDR3 is CATSRGREWGGYTF. The CDR3 nucleotides are TGTGCCACCAGCAGAGGACGGGAGTGGGGAGGCTACACCTTC.

The rearrangement joins TRBV6-4 to TRBJ2-5; 8 bases map to TRBD1. J lost 3 bases, V lost 4 bases, and 4 bases had no gene match. The CDR3 runs to 14 residues. Germline assignment: CDR1 MRHNA and CDR2 SNTAGT. The CDR3 sequence is CASSGDRGEETQYF. The DNA of the CDR3 is TGTGCCAGCAGTGGCGACAGGGGCGAAGAGACCCAGTACTTC.

This rearrangement joins TRBV28 to TRBJ2-3, with D perhaps TRBD2 (5 bases). The V end lost 7 bases, the J end lost 1 base, and 18 bases lay between the germline ends. From germline, CDR1 is MDHEN and CDR2 SYDVKM. The CDR3 contains 16 residues. Written as DNA, the CDR3 is TGTGCCAGCACCCCCTCGGCGGGCTCGGGCACAGATACGCAGTATTTT. As protein: CASTPSAGSGTDTQYF.

The genes are TRBV2 and TRBJ1-3; perhaps TRBD1 as D (5 bases). The CDR3 has 13 amino acids. V lost 7 bases and J lost 2, with 9 bases in between. In germline, CDR1 is SNHLY, CDR2 FYNNEI. The CDR3 reads CASTGGAGNTIYF. DNA of the CDR3: TGTGCCAGCACGGGAGGGGCTGGAAACACCATATATTTT.

The chain combines TRBV27 with TRBJ1-1, with 12 bases lining up with TRBD1. The V gene end was trimmed by 6 bases and the J gene end by 4 bases; junction bases not matched to a gene: 6. This CDR3 is built from 15 residues. CDR1 and CDR2 from the germline V gene are MNHEY and SMNVEV (reference sequence). Written as DNA, the CDR3 is TGTGCCAGCAGCGAGCCGGGACAGGGGGCCACTGAAGCTTTCTTT. Protein: CASSEPGQGATEAFF.

The V and J genes are TRBV2 and TRBJ1-2; D uncertain. CDR3 length equals 12 residues. Germline lookup yields CDR1 SNHLY and CDR2 FYNNEI. V was shortened by 1 base and J by 4 bases, with 4 bases between the two germline ends. The CDR3: CASSEGSYGYTF. In DNA form, the CDR3 reads TGTGCCAGCAGTGAAGGGAGCTATGGCTACACCTTC. The full variable domain, with the rest looked up from reference TRBV2 and TRBJ1-2, is EPEVTQTPSHQVTQMGQEVILRCVPISNHLYFYWYRQILGQKVEFLVSFYNNEISEKSEIFDDQFSVERPDGSNFTLKIRSTKLEDSAMYFCASSEGSYGYTFGSGTRLTVV.

The chain combines TRBV13 with TRBJ2-2; D is undetermined. This CDR3 spans 11 amino acids. Germline V lookup: CDR1 PRHDT, CDR2 FYEKMQ (reference sequence). Trimming pared 3 bases from V and 8 bases from J, leaving 4 bases between. CDR3 DNA: TGTGCCAGCAGCTTGGCAGGGGAGCTGTTTTTT. Its protein product is CASSLAGELFF.

This sequence joins TRBV6-4 and TRBJ2-3; 9 bases map to TRBD1. V trimming: 3 bases; J trimming: 3 bases; junction bases outside the gene matches: 4. Germline-derived CDR1 and CDR2 are MRHNA and SNTAGT. The CDR3 has 15 residues. The CDR3 nucleotides read TGTGCCAGCAGTGAAGGGACAGGGAAGACAGATACGCAGTATTTT. Residues: CASSEGTGKTDTQYF.

The chain carries TRBV28 and TRBJ2-7, with D tentatively TRBD1 (6 bases). The CDR3 has 13 amino acids. V was shortened by 8 bases and J by 3 bases, with 14 bases between the two germline ends. Germline V gives CDR1 MDHEN, CDR2 SYDVKM. The CDR3 nucleotides are TGTGCCAGCGGAGGACAGAGATTCTACGAGCAGTACTTC. Translated, it gives CASGGQRFYEQYF.

The chain employs TRBV5-8 and TRBJ1-2; no reliable D call. The germline V gene encodes CDR1 SGHTS and CDR2 YDEGEE. The germline V and J ends were trimmed by 9 bases and 3 bases, with 15 bases remaining between them. The CDR3 loop spans 13 amino acids. The CDR3 coding sequence is TGTGCCATCACGGGGAGGGTAGACTATGGCTACACCTTC. It translates to CAITGRVDYGYTF.

The chain links TRBV19 to TRBJ2-1; no definite D call. The V and J ends lost 5 bases and 5 bases respectively, with 19 bases between them. Germline CDR1 LNHDA, CDR2 SQIVND (reference sequence). CDR3 size: 16 residues. This chain's CDR3 is CASSRQATTANNEQFF. CDR3 bases: TGTGCCAGTAGTCGGCAAGCCACGACCGCAAACAATGAGCAGTTCTTC.

The rearrangement uses TRBV4-3 and TRBJ2-1; the match to TRBD2 covers 7 bases. CDR1 is LGHNA, CDR2 YSLEER, per germline. The V and J ends lost 0 bases and 2 bases, in that order; junction bases with no gene match: 10. CDR3 length: 18 residues. CDR3 coding DNA: TGCGCCAGCAGCCAAGAGCACCTAGCGGTGCCTCCCTACAATGAGCAGTTCTTC. This gives the protein CASSQEHLAVPPYNEQFF.

V is TRBV5-6 and J is TRBJ1-2; 12 positions match TRBD1. CDR1 is SGHDT and CDR2 is YYEEEE in the germline V gene. The V and J ends lost 4 bases and 4 bases, in that order; junction bases with no gene match: 17. This CDR3 contains 19 residues. CDR3 sequence reads: CASSPIGPGQGALPYGYTF. The CDR3 bases are TGTGCCAGCAGCCCGATAGGCCCGGGACAGGGGGCCTTACCCTATGGCTACACCTTC.